A single sample is the source of the 5 T cell receptor beta chains below, sequenced in a study of T-cell reconstitution after alpha-beta-depleted transplantation in children. TCRbeta library preparation incorporated unique molecular identifiers. MiXCR, run by TCRdb on the PCR reads, gives a single entry per CDR3 protein. The table has 600,000 or so distinct CDR3 sequences, approximately 22% seen once. The sequencing here drew on PBMCs, mostly from graft donor cells, taken 360 days after TCRalphabeta/CD19-depleted stem cell transplant. These receptor sequences come from a boy under two years old who had a stem cell transplant for acute myeloid leukemia, so the T cells may come from the graft donor.

This clonotype appeared many times. The V call is TRBV4-3, the J call TRBJ1-2; D call uncertain. CDR3 length: 16 residues. V lost 0 bases and J 6 bases, leaving 17 bases between the germline ends. Germline-derived CDR1 and CDR2 are LGHNA and YSLEER. The CDR3 bases are TGCGCCAGCAGCCAAGATTTTGGACGGATCGGAAATGGCTACACCTTC. Amino acids: CASSQDFGRIGNGYTF.

In its sample, this clonotype was seen many times. The V and J genes are TRBV5-6 and TRBJ2-1; D remains ambiguous. The germline CDR1 and CDR2 sequences are SGHDT and YYEEEE. The CDR3 totals 14 residues. Trimming shortened V by 1 base and J by 5 bases, and 10 bases separated the two germline ends. The CDR3, as DNA: TGTGCCAGCAGCTTGTTAACCAGTAACAATGAGCAGTTCTTC. The encoded protein is CASSLLTSNNEQFF. Together with reference TRBV5-6 and TRBJ2-1, the CDR3 gives the full variable domain: DAGVTQSPTHLIKTRGQQVTLRCSPKSGHDTVSWYQQALGQGPQFIFQYYEEEERQRGNFPDRFSGHQFPNYSSELNVNALLLGDSALYLCASSLLTSNNEQFFGPGTRLTVL.

This clonotype was detected many times. The chain joins TRBV24-1 to TRBJ1-4; D ambiguous. In germline, CDR1 is KGHDR, CDR2 SFDVKD. CDR3 length equals 14 residues. V lost 5 bases and J 3 bases, leaving 9 bases between the germline ends. Written as DNA, the CDR3 is TGTGCCACCAGTGTCAGGACGTCTAATGAAAAACTGTTTTTT. Protein: CATSVRTSNEKLFF.

This sequence joins TRBV6-1 and TRBJ1-4, with TRBD1 identical over 7 bases. With 6 bases clipped from V and 11 bases from J, the junction kept 12 bases outside the gene matches. Per germline, CDR1 MNHNS and CDR2 SASEGT. CDR3 size: 14 residues. In nucleotides, the CDR3 is TGTGCCAGCAGGTCGACAGGGCTTTCCAACAAACTGTTTTTT. It codes for CASRSTGLSNKLFF.

V gene TRBV7-6 combines with J gene TRBJ2-2; perhaps TRBD2 as D (5 bases). The V end was cut by 5 bases, the J end by 2 bases, with 9 bases between. Germline V gene lookup returns CDR1 SGHVS and CDR2 FNYEAQ. The CDR3 is made up of 14 amino acids. The CDR3 is CASSEDLNTGELFF. The CDR3 DNA sequence: TGTGCCAGCAGCGAGGACTTAAACACCGGGGAGCTGTTTTTT.